One and the same sample provided the 24 T cell receptor beta chains below, sequenced in a study of cytomegalovirus exposure and HLA in healthy donors. This PCR relied on a set of 60 Vbeta primers and 13 Jbeta primers. TCRdb keeps only in-frame clones here, not all; method: immunoSEQ multiplex PCR. The sample has under 250,000 clones; around 76% are singletons. The sequenced sample was PBMCs. These receptors all stem from a young man in good health and CMV-seronegative.

This clone was found once. This chain links TRBV4-1 with TRBJ1-1; TRBD1 is a possible D gene (5 bases). Looked up from germline, CDR1 is MGHRA and CDR2 is YSYEKL. The CDR3 loop spans 13 amino acids. Deletions cut 4 bases from V and 0 bases from J, with 6 bases between. The CDR3 region is CASSRTMNTEAFF. CDR3 sequence (DNA): TGCGCCAGCAGCCGGACAATGAACACTGAAGCTTTCTTT.

The chain employs TRBV12-2 and TRBJ1-2; no DNA check was done on the table's D call, TRBD1. TRBV12-2 is described as a pseudogene. CDR3 length: 14 amino acids. The CDR3 reads CASRLLAGPYGYTF. The DNA of the CDR3 is TGTGCAAGTCGCTTACTGGCAGGCCCCTATGGCTACACCTTC.

This rearrangement joins TRBV27 to TRBJ1-2; 9 positions agree with TRBD1. This CDR3 contains 17 residues. The V segment lost 4 bases and the J segment 3 bases; nucleotides outside the gene matches: 12. From germline, CDR1 is MNHEY and CDR2 SMNVEV (reference sequence). CDR3 bases: TGTGCCAGCAGTTCCTCTCTTGGACAGGGGCCCCACTATGGCTACACCTTC. Translated: CASSSSLGQGPHYGYTF.

The rearrangement links TRBV7-9 to TRBJ1-1; 9 bases are a match to TRBD1. V lost 3 bases and J lost 3; bases outside the gene matches: 5. Germline V CDR1 and CDR2: SEHNR, FQNEAQ (reference sequence). CDR3 size: 15 residues. The CDR3 coding sequence is TGTGCCAGCAGCTTTCCGACAGGGGGAGACACTGAAGCTTTCTTT. Translating it yields CASSFPTGGDTEAFF.

This sequence joins TRBV30 and TRBJ2-3, with 8 bases fitting TRBD1. The CDR3 has 15 residues. The trim removed 1 base at V and 2 bases at J, leaving 5 bases unmatched. Germline values: CDR1 GTSNPN, CDR2 SVGIG (reference sequence). CDR3 sequence (DNA): TGTGCCTGGAGTGGAAGGACAGGGAACACAGATACGCAGTATTTT. Amino acid sequence: CAWSGRTGNTDTQYF.

The chain's CDR3 is CASSLEAGTGNTIYF. The CDR3 nucleotides read TGCGCCAGCAGCTTGGAAGCAGGGACTGGAAACACCATATATTTT. The chain links TRBV5-1 to TRBJ1-3; D perhaps matches TRBD1 (5 bases). Germline V gene data show CDR1 as SGHRS and CDR2 as YFSETQ. The CDR3 has 15 residues. Trimming removed 0 bases from V and 2 bases from J, with 9 bases in between. The full variable domain, its missing parts supplied by reference TRBV5-1 and TRBJ1-3, is KAGVTQTPRYLIKTRGQQVTLSCSPISGHRSVSWYQQTPGQGLQFLFEYFSETQRNKGNFPGRFSGRQFSNSRSEMNVSTLELGDSALYLCASSLEAGTGNTIYFGEGSWLTVV.

This sequence joins TRBV19 and TRBJ1-1, with a weak D call TRBD1 (6 bases). CDR3 size: 14 residues. Trimming stripped 6 bases from V and 11 bases from J, with 22 bases between. Germline-derived CDR1 and CDR2 are LNHDA and SQIVND (reference sequence). Here the CDR3 reads CASSLSGTPAAAFF. DNA for the CDR3: TGTGCCAGTAGCCTCTCCGGGACACCGGCGGCGGCTTTCTTT.

The genes are TRBV4-1 and TRBJ1-2; 11 bases align to TRBD1. Germline assignment: CDR1 MGHRA and CDR2 YSYEKL. J gave up 0 bases and V 2 bases, and 8 bases lay outside the gene matches. This CDR3 comprises 18 residues. The CDR3 bases are TGCGCCAGCAGCCAAATGAGGACAGGGGGCGCATCTAACTATGGCTACACCTTC. It yields the protein CASSQMRTGGASNYGYTF.

The V and J genes are TRBV7-6 and TRBJ2-3, with D perhaps TRBD1 (6 bases). The CDR3 has 15 amino acids. Trimming pared 2 bases from V and 0 bases from J, leaving 9 bases between. Germline V CDR1 and CDR2: SGHVS, FNYEAQ. The CDR3 spells CASSLPGASTDTQYF. The DNA of the CDR3 is TGTGCCAGCAGCTTACCAGGGGCAAGCACAGATACGCAGTATTTT.

The chain links TRBV27 to TRBJ2-5; D is possibly TRBD1 (6 bases). CDR3 length: 14 amino acids. The V end lost 4 bases, the J end lost 5 bases, and 14 bases lay between the germline ends. CDR1 and CDR2 from the germline V gene are MNHEY and SMNVEV (reference sequence). DNA of the CDR3: TGTGCCAGCAGTTCTCACAGGGCTGGGGAGACCCAGTACTTC. Its protein is CASSSHRAGETQYF.

The chain couples TRBV2 to TRBJ2-5; D is possibly TRBD2 (6 bases). Germline V CDR1 and CDR2: SNHLY, FYNNEI. CDR3 size: 13 residues. Trimming pared 8 bases from V and 2 bases from J, leaving 12 bases between. The CDR3 protein is CASASGRQETQYF. The CDR3 nucleotides are TGTGCCAGCGCTTCAGGGAGGCAAGAGACCCAGTACTTC.

This chain joins TRBV11-2 and TRBJ1-4; no definite D call. The germline V gene encodes CDR1 SGHAT and CDR2 FQNNGV. The germline V and J ends were trimmed by 2 bases and 0 bases, with 10 bases remaining between them. The CDR3 runs 16 residues. The CDR3 sequence: CASSLWEVATNEKLFF. The CDR3, as DNA: TGTGCCAGCAGCTTATGGGAGGTTGCAACTAATGAAAAACTGTTTTTT.

This clone was detected a few times. The chain employs TRBV9 and TRBJ1-3; 8 bases agree with TRBD1. V dropped 3 bases and J dropped 8; count of bases not matched to a gene: 10. CDR1 is SGDLS, CDR2 YYNGEE, per germline. The CDR3 runs 15 residues. The CDR3 bases are TGTGCCAGCAGCGGGACACAGGGGGGAAGAGACACCATATATTTT. Amino acids: CASSGTQGGRDTIYF.

The gene calls are TRBV18 and TRBJ1-5; perhaps TRBD1 as D (5 bases). The CDR3 has 15 residues. CDR1 KGHSH and CDR2 LQKENI come from the germline V gene. The V end lost 3 bases, the J end lost 4 bases, and 13 bases lay between the germline ends. In DNA form, the CDR3 reads TGTGCCAGCTCACCTTCGGCAGGGTCGAATCAGCCCCAGCATTTT. Translated, it gives CASSPSAGSNQPQHF.

Only one count was recorded for this clone. The V call is TRBV6-1, the J call TRBJ1-1; D not certain. CDR3 length equals 13 residues. The germline V and J ends were trimmed by 4 bases and 5 bases, with 11 bases remaining between them. Germline-derived CDR1 and CDR2 are MNHNS and SASEGT. CDR3 nucleotide sequence: TGTGCCAGCAGTGTTAGCGGACCGACTGAAGCTTTCTTT. Amino acids: CASSVSGPTEAFF.

The chain has TRBV25-1 and TRBJ2-1, with TRBD2 as a possible D gene (7 bases). V was cut by 4 bases and J by 10 bases, with 20 bases left in between. The germline V gene has CDR1 MGHDK and CDR2 SYGVNS. The CDR3 runs to 15 residues. The CDR3 here is CASSVLAEGGWEQFF. CDR3 in DNA: TGTGCCAGCAGTGTGCTAGCGGAGGGGGGTTGGGAGCAGTTCTTC.

This clone was seen a single time. In DNA form, the CDR3 reads TGTGCCAGCAGCGGGGTCAGGGGTGGTAATGAAAAACTGTTTTTT. Its translation is CASSGVRGGNEKLFF. The chain recombines TRBV4-2 with TRBJ1-4; D might be TRBD1 (6 bases). Germline assignment: CDR1 LGHNA and CDR2 YNFKEQ. V gave up 5 bases and J gave up 4 bases, with 14 bases separating them. The CDR3 extends over 15 amino acids.

This rearrangement joins TRBV27 to TRBJ2-1, with a weak D call TRBD2 (5 bases). Germline loops: CDR1 MNHEY, CDR2 SMNVEV (reference sequence). CDR3 length equals 13 residues. V was trimmed by 2 bases and J by 10 bases, leaving 12 bases between them. In DNA, the CDR3 is TGTGCCAGCAGTTTACGGGGATTCGGGGAGCAGTTCTTC. It specifies CASSLRGFGEQFF.

This clone was detected once. The chain joins TRBV9 to TRBJ1-4, with D hard to call. Trimming removed 0 bases from V and 4 bases from J, with 7 bases in between. Germline CDR1 is SGDLS and CDR2 is YYNGEE. CDR3 size: 14 residues. The DNA for the CDR3 is TGTGCCAGCAGCGTAGAGCAATATAATGAAAAACTGTTTTTT. Its translation: CASSVEQYNEKLFF.

This chain uses TRBV10-3 with TRBJ1-1, with D unresolved. The V end lost 7 bases, the J end lost 5 bases, and 17 bases lay between the germline ends. From germline, CDR1 is ENHRY and CDR2 SYGVKD. This CDR3 is built from 14 residues. CDR3 loop: CAINRPGDGTEAFF. CDR3 bases: TGTGCCATCAACCGACCCGGAGATGGAACTGAAGCTTTCTTT.

The chain is built from TRBV6-5 and TRBJ2-5; D gene unclear. The CDR3 is 14 residues long. CDR1 is MNHEY and CDR2 is SVGAGI in the germline V gene. Trimming took off 0 bases at V and 5 bases at J, with 10 bases between the two ends. CDR3 residues: CASSYSRVLETQYF. The CDR3 DNA follows: TGTGCCAGCAGTTACTCGAGAGTTCTTGAGACCCAGTACTTC.

This clone was counted once. The rearrangement links TRBV2 to TRBJ1-1, with TRBD1 matching over 7 bases. The CDR3 has 13 amino acids. The germline V gene encodes CDR1 SNHLY and CDR2 FYNNEI. V dropped 7 bases and J dropped 6; count of bases not matched to a gene: 8. The DNA for the CDR3 is TGTGCCAGCAACCTCGACAGGGTGGCTGAAGCTTTCTTT. As protein: CASNLDRVAEAFF.

CDR3 DNA sequence: TGTGCCATCAGTGAGACTAGCGGGAGTTTCAATGAGCAGTTCTTC. It encodes CAISETSGSFNEQFF. The V gene is TRBV10-3, the J gene TRBJ2-1; the match to TRBD2 covers 11 bases. V shed 2 bases and J 6 bases; nucleotides not matched to a gene: 3. Germline V gene lookup returns CDR1 ENHRY and CDR2 SYGVKD. This CDR3 comprises 15 residues.

The V and J genes are TRBV7-3 and TRBJ2-3; the match to TRBD1 covers 8 bases. J gave up 3 bases and V 4 bases, and 9 bases lay outside the gene matches. The CDR3 covers 16 residues. CDR1 and CDR2 (germline): SGHTA, FQGTGA. CDR3 residues: CASSSWEQGGTDTQYF. CDR3 nucleotide sequence: TGTGCCAGCAGCTCCTGGGAACAGGGGGGAACAGATACGCAGTATTTT.